Listed here are 21 T cell receptor beta chains from one sample, sequenced in a study of monozygotic twins with inflammatory bowel disease. TCRdb reprocessed the 5' RACE reads and reports one entry per CDR3 protein, with no DNA. This listing includes 300,000 to 400,000 distinct CDR3 sequences. Material: blood. Every receptor here comes from a human donor with ulcerative colitis or Crohn's disease, or a healthy co-twin of an affected twin (not recorded which).

The rearrangement uses TRBV28 and TRBJ2-3; TCRdb gives TRBD1 as the D gene, but with no DNA this cannot be confirmed. Germline V gene sequence: CDR1 MDHEN, CDR2 SYDVKM. The CDR3 extends over 15 amino acids. CDR3 residues: CASSLYRGRSDTQYF.

This chain links TRBV6-1 with TRBJ2-7. The V gene's germline CDR1 is MNHNS and CDR2 SASEGT. CDR3 size: 12 residues. The CDR3 is CASSLKAWEQYF.

V usage is TRBV5-1 and J usage is TRBJ2-1. The germline CDR1 and CDR2 sequences are SGHRS and YFSETQ. This CDR3 region has 13 residues. This chain's CDR3 is CASSIGPNNEQFF.

The chain recombines TRBV28 with TRBJ2-1; TCRdb designates TRBD1, a call that cannot be tested without DNA. Germline assignment: CDR1 MDHEN and CDR2 SYDVKM. This CDR3 is 14 amino acids long. CDR3 in amino acids: CASSPPRGRDEQFF.

The chain joins TRBV6-2 or TRBV6-3 to TRBJ2-2; TCRdb gives TRBD1 as the D gene, but with no DNA this cannot be confirmed. The CDR3 consists of 14 residues. From germline, CDR1 is MNHEY and CDR2 SVGEGT. CDR3 sequence: CASSRGEWTGELFF.

V and J are TRBV28 and TRBJ1-1. Germline V CDR1 and CDR2: MDHEN, SYDVKM. This CDR3 spans 14 amino acids. The CDR3 loop reads CASILGTANTEAFF.

The chain uses TRBV2 and TRBJ1-4. CDR1 and CDR2 from the germline V gene are SNHLY and FYNNEI. The CDR3 has 14 amino acids. CDR3: CASSELTTNEKLFF.

The chain uses TRBV5-1 and TRBJ2-7; TCRdb designates TRBD1, a call that cannot be tested without DNA. Germline V gene data show CDR1 as SGHRS and CDR2 as YFSETQ. The CDR3 is made up of 14 amino acids. The CDR3 protein is CASSLGSVGDEQYF.

V gene TRBV6-5 combines with J gene TRBJ2-3; with no DNA, the TCRdb D assignment of TRBD2 cannot be verified. Germline CDR1 reads MNHEY; CDR2 reads SVGAGI. This CDR3 has 16 amino acids. This chain's CDR3 is CASSYRGDYLTDTQYF.

This chain's CDR3 is CASSQASVAEQYF. The V gene is TRBV4-1, the J gene TRBJ2-7. Germline assignment: CDR1 MGHRA and CDR2 YSYEKL. The CDR3 covers 13 residues.

The chain recombines TRBV28 with TRBJ2-1; checking the TCRdb D call of TRBD2 is not possible without DNA. Germline lookup yields CDR1 MDHEN and CDR2 SYDVKM. This CDR3 contains 16 residues. CDR3 sequence reads: CASSLISSGPYNEQFF. The complete variable domain, with remaining parts taken from reference TRBV28 and TRBJ2-1, reads DVKVTQSSRYLVKRTGEKVFLECVQDMDHENMFWYRQDPGLGLRLIYFSYDVKMKEKGDIPEGYSVSREKKERFSLILESASTNQTSMYLCASSLISSGPYNEQFFGPGTRLTVL.

The chain recombines TRBV5-1 with TRBJ1-4. The CDR3 has 14 amino acids. Germline-derived CDR1 and CDR2 are SGHRS and YFSETQ. This CDR3 is CASSFRSVQEKLFF.

V gene TRBV7-9 combines with J gene TRBJ2-3. The germline V gene has CDR1 SEHNR and CDR2 FQNEAQ (reference sequence). The CDR3 consists of 14 residues. The CDR3 spells CASSLSLNTDTQYF.

The chain recombines TRBV5-5 with TRBJ2-1; TCRdb's D gene call, TRBD2, goes unchecked for lack of DNA. Germline V gene data show CDR1 as SGHKS and CDR2 as YYEKEE (reference sequence). The CDR3 has 11 residues. CDR3 region: CASTLVNEQFF.

The chain joins TRBV7-9 to TRBJ2-3. Per the germline V gene, CDR1 is SEHNR and CDR2 is FQNEAQ (reference sequence). The CDR3 has 12 residues. The CDR3 here is CASREPMDTQYF.

The chain is built from TRBV7-2 and TRBJ2-1. Germline lookup yields CDR1 SGHTA and CDR2 FQGNSA. The CDR3 loop spans 12 amino acids. CDR3 sequence: CASSLYSNEQFF.

V and J are TRBV20-1 and TRBJ1-2; the TCRdb D gene call, TRBD1, has no DNA to confirm it. Germline CDR1 reads DFQATT; CDR2 reads SNEGSKA (reference sequence). This CDR3 has 14 residues. The CDR3 region is CSARDLDRDYGYTF.

The chain is built from TRBV2 and TRBJ2-7; TCRdb picks TRBD1, but there is no DNA to check that call. The CDR3 is 12 amino acids. Germline V gene sequence: CDR1 SNHLY, CDR2 FYNNEI. CDR3 sequence reads: CASTRDSYEQNF.

The chain couples TRBV4-1 to TRBJ2-3; TCRdb's D call of TRBD1 is untestable without DNA. CDR1 and CDR2 (germline): MGHRA, YSYEKL. CDR3 length: 17 amino acids. CDR3 residues: CASSQDHGAQGADTQYF.

This CDR3 is CASNPRTDTQYF. The chain couples TRBV28 to TRBJ2-3; there is no DNA to check the TCRdb D call of TRBD1. CDR3 length: 12 amino acids. CDR1 is MDHEN and CDR2 is SYDVKM in the germline V gene.

The chain combines TRBV12-3 or TRBV12-4 with TRBJ1-1. CDR3 size: 15 residues. The CDR3 spells CASSWGYGPNTEAFF.